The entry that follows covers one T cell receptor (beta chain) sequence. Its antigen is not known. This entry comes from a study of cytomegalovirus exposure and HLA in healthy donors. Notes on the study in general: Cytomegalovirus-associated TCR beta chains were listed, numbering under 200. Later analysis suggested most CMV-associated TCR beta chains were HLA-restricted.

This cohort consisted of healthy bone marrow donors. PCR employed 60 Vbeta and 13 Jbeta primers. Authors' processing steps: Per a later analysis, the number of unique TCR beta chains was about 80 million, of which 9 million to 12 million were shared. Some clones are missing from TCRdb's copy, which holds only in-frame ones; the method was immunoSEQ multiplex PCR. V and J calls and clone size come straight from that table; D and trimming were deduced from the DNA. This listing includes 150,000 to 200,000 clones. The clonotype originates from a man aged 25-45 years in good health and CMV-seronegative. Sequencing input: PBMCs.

CDR3 coding DNA: TGTGCCAGCAGATATGACAGGGGGCTATTAACCCCGACCTACGAGCAGTACTTC. Residues: CASRYDRGLLTPTYEQYF. The rearrangement links TRBV28 to TRBJ2-7; TRBD1 matches at 10 bases. The CDR3 covers 18 residues. CDR1 is MDHEN, CDR2 SYDVKM, per germline. V was clipped by 6 bases and J by 2 bases; unmatched bases: 16.